Following are 10 T cell receptor beta chains from one sample sequenced in a study of a mutant IDH1 vaccine in newly diagnosed glioma. This table comes from immunoSEQ multiplex PCR, and its TCRdb copy is limited to in-frame clones, with some not included. The table shows fewer than 75,000 clones, with approximately 84% occurring only once. The time point is: week 11, during vaccination. The study gave 300 ug of mutant IDH1 20-mer peptide per vaccine dose, with topical imiquimod. Their cognate antigens are unknown. The specimen was PBMCs, collected from a glioma patient whose treatment included an IDH1 peptide vaccine. These TCRs come from a woman in her forties or fifties with glioma.

This clone has only one observation. The chain joins TRBV28 to TRBJ1-2, with TRBD1 matching 8 bases. This CDR3 is 14 amino acids long. Per the germline V gene, CDR1 is MDHEN and CDR2 is SYDVKM. V lost 7 bases and J lost 3; bases outside the gene matches: 7. This chain's CDR3 is CASNEGQGDYGYTF. The CDR3 nucleotides are TGTGCCAGCAACGAAGGACAGGGAGACTATGGCTACACCTTC.

The rearrangement links TRBV4-2 to TRBJ2-3, with D tentatively TRBD1 or TRBD2 (5 bases each). The germline gives CDR1 LGHNA, CDR2 YNFKEQ. This CDR3 region has 14 residues. Deletions cut 1 base from V and 6 bases from J, with 11 bases between. CDR3 nucleotide sequence: TGTGCCAGCAGCCAAGGAGGGGATGTGGATACGCAGTATTTT. Protein product: CASSQGGDVDTQYF.

The rearrangement uses TRBV9 and TRBJ1-2; the D gene is possibly TRBD1 (5 bases). Germline CDR1 and CDR2: SGDLS and YYNGEE. The CDR3 runs to 15 residues. Trimming removed 0 bases from V and 2 bases from J, with 11 bases in between. The CDR3 DNA reads as TGTGCCAGCAGCGTAGACGGGGGAGGGAACTATGGCTACACCTTC. Residues: CASSVDGGGNYGYTF.

This clone occurred once. The chain employs TRBV7-2 and TRBJ2-5; tentative D call: TRBD2 (5 bases). The CDR3 length is 14 residues. Germline loops: CDR1 SGHTA, CDR2 FQGNSA. Trimming removed 5 bases at V and 4 bases at J, with 14 bases between. The DNA of the CDR3 is TGTGCCAGCAGCATTGGACTTCTCTTAGAGACCCAGTACTTC. It codes for CASSIGLLLETQYF.

This rearrangement joins TRBV30 to TRBJ1-1, with 7 bases lining up with TRBD1. V trimming: 0 bases; J trimming: 4 bases; junction bases outside the gene matches: 5. Per the germline V gene, CDR1 is GTSNPN and CDR2 is SVGIG (reference sequence). This CDR3 region has 14 residues. CDR3 amino acids: CAWSVTGARTEAFF. Here the CDR3 DNA reads TGTGCCTGGAGTGTAACAGGGGCCCGCACTGAAGCTTTCTTT.

V is TRBV18 and J is TRBJ2-7, with D possibly matching TRBD2 (5 bases). V lost 3 bases to trimming and J lost 3 bases, with 9 bases between them. Germline CDR1 is KGHSH and CDR2 is LQKENI. The CDR3 runs to 13 residues. The CDR3 reads CASSPSGDYEQYF. CDR3 sequence (DNA): TGTGCCAGCTCACCTTCCGGGGACTACGAGCAGTACTTC.

The chain carries TRBV27 and TRBJ1-2; TRBD1 aligns across 9 bases. Unmatched junction bases numbered 9, after V lost 2 bases and J lost 5 bases. The germline V gene encodes CDR1 MNHEY and CDR2 SMNVEV (reference sequence). The CDR3 extends over 16 amino acids. CDR3 coding DNA: TGTGCCAGCAGTTTAGATCCCGGGACAGGGCGGTATGGCTACACCTTC. Translating gives CASSLDPGTGRYGYTF.

V and J are TRBV19 and TRBJ2-5, with a tentative D call TRBD1 (6 bases). This CDR3 spans 15 amino acids. The V gene lost 0 bases and the J gene lost 5 bases, with 13 bases spanning the gap. Germline-derived CDR1 and CDR2 are LNHDA and SQIVND (reference sequence). Written as DNA, the CDR3 is TGTGCCAGTAGTATAGATCTGGGGGCCCGGGAGACCCAGTACTTC. Its protein is CASSIDLGARETQYF. Full variable domain (missing parts from reference TRBV19 and TRBJ2-5): DGGITQSPKYLFRKEGQNVTLSCEQNLNHDAMYWYRQDPGQGLRLIYYSQIVNDFQKGDIAEGYSVSREKKESFPLTVTSAQKNPTAFYLCASSIDLGARETQYFGPGTRLLVL.

The V call is TRBV6-5, the J call TRBJ1-2; D is perhaps TRBD1 (6 bases). CDR1 MNHEY and CDR2 SVGAGI come from the germline V gene. Trimming cost V 2 bases and J 7 bases, with 20 bases left between them. This CDR3 has 16 residues. The CDR3 region has the DNA TGTGCCAGCAGTTACCATCCTAGTAACAGGGTACTTGGCTACACCTTC. This encodes CASSYHPSNRVLGYTF.

The V gene is TRBV19, the J gene TRBJ2-7; TRBD1 aligns across 8 bases. Germline-derived CDR1 and CDR2 are LNHDA and SQIVND (reference sequence). This CDR3 has 14 amino acids. Losses at the gene ends were 5 bases for V and 6 bases for J; bases not matched to a gene: 9. CDR3 sequence reads: CASSRPDRAGEQYF. The CDR3 DNA follows: TGTGCCAGTAGTCGACCGGACAGGGCAGGCGAGCAGTACTTC.